This paragraph reports one T cell receptor beta chain. In the original processing: Counts of nucleated cells, estimated from reference gene primer amplification, were obtained. Sequencing used immunoSEQ multiplex PCR; TCRdb keeps in-frame clones, though not all of them. V, J and clone size reflect that table, while D and trimming were determined from the DNA. The profile shows some 70,000 clones, about nine tenths of them singletons. This sample stems from a study of blood T cell repertoires in COVID-19. Study context: Collection of acute and convalescent COVID-19 samples took place in the United States, Italy and Spain. PBMCs, B-cell-depleted T cells, or T cells provided the cDNA or gDNA that made up the material.

The ends were cut back, 2 bases at V and 8 bases at J, with 13 bases in the middle. This CDR3 comprises 14 residues. Germline CDR1 SEHNR, CDR2 FQNEAQ (reference sequence). This TCR was sampled from a man aged 45-65 years with active COVID-19. Sequenced sample: peripheral blood. The rearrangement joins TRBV7-9 to TRBJ2-1; TRBD2 might be the D (5 bases). The CDR3 here is CASSLIQNGDEQFF. CDR3 DNA sequence: TGTGCCAGCAGCTTAATACAGAACGGGGATGAGCAGTTCTTC.